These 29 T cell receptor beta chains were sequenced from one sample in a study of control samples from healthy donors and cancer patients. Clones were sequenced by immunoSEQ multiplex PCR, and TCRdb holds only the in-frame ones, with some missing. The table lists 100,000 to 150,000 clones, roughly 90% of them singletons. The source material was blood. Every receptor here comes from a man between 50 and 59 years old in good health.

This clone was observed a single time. CDR3 region: CASSLQGTDTQYF. CDR3 sequence (DNA): TGTGCCAGCAGTTTGCAGGGTACAGATACGCAGTATTTT. The chain joins TRBV12-3 or TRBV12-4 to TRBJ2-3; D is perhaps TRBD1 (5 bases). CDR3 length: 13 amino acids. V lost 3 bases to trimming and J lost 3 bases, with 7 bases between them.

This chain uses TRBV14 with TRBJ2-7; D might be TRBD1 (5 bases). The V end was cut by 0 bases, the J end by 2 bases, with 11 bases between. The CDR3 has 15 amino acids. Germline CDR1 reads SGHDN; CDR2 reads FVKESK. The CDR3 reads CASSQDWPGPYEQYF. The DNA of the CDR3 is TGTGCCAGCAGCCAAGATTGGCCAGGGCCCTACGAGCAGTACTTC.

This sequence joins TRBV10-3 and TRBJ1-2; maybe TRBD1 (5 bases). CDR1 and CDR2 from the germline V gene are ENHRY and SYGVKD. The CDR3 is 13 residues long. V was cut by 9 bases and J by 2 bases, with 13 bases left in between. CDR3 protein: CAIRDGKNYGYTF. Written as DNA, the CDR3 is TGTGCCATACGGGACGGTAAAAACTATGGCTACACCTTC.

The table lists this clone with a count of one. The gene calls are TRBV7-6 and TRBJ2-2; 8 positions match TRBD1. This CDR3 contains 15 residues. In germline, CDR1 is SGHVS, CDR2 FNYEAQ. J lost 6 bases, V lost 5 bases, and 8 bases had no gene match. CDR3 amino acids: CASSPRTGSPGELFF. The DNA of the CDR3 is TGTGCCAGCAGCCCACGGACAGGGTCCCCCGGGGAGCTGTTTTTT.

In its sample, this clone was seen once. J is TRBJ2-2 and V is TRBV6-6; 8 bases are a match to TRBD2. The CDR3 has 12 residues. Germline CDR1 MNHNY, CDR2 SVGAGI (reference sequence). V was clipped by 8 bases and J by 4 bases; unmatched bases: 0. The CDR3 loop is CASREGTGELFF. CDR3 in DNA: TGTGCCAGCCGGGAGGGCACCGGGGAGCTGTTTTTT.

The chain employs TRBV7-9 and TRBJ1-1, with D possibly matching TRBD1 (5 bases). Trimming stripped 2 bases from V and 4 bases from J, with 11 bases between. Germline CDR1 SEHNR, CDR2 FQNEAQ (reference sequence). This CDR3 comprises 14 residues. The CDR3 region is CASSLPGSSTEAFF. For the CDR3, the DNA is TGTGCCAGCAGCTTACCAGGGTCGAGCACTGAAGCTTTCTTT.

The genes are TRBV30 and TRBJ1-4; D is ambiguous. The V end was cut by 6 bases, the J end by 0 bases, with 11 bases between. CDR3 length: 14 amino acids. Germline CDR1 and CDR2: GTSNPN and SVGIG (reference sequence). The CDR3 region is CACIFRATNEKLFF. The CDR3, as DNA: TGTGCCTGCATTTTCAGAGCAACTAATGAAAAACTGTTTTTT.

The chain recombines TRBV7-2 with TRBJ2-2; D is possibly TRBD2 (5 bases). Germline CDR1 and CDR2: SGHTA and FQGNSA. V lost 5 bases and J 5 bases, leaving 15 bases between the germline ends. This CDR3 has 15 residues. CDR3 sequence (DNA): TGTGCCAGCAGCCTCCCCCGGGGTGGGACCGGGGAGCTGTTTTTT. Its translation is CASSLPRGGTGELFF.

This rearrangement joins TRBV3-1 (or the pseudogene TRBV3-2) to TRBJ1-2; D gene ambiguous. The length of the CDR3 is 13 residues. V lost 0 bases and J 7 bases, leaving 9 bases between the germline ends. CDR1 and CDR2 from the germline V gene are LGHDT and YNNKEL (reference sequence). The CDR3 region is CASSQDDRVGYTF. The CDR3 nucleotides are TGTGCCAGCAGCCAAGATGACCGCGTTGGCTACACCTTC.

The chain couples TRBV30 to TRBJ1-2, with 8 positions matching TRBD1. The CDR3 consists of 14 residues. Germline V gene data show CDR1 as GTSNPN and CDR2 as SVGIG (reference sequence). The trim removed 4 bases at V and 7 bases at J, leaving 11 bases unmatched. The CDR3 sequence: CAWTVTGQGGGYTF. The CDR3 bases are TGTGCCTGGACCGTTACTGGACAGGGAGGTGGCTACACCTTC.

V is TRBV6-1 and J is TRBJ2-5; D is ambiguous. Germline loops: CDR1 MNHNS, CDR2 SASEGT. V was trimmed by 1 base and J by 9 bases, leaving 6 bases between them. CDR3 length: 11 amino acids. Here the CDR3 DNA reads TGTGCCAGCAGTGAAGTTCGGTCCCAGTACTTC. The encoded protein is CASSEVRSQYF.

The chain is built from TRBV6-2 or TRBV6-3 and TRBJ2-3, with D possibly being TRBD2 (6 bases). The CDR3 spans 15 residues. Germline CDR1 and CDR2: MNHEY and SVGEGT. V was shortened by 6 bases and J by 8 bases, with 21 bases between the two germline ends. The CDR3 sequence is CASSPRLVPIGTQYF. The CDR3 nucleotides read TGTGCCAGCAGCCCTAGACTAGTCCCCATTGGTACGCAGTATTTT.

This chain's CDR3 is CASSHDRAISEAFF. DNA for the CDR3: TGTGCCAGCAGCCACGACAGGGCGATTTCTGAAGCTTTCTTT. The genes are TRBV3-1 (or the pseudogene TRBV3-2) and TRBJ1-1; the match to TRBD1 covers 7 bases. V lost 3 bases, J lost 6 bases, and 7 bases stayed unmatched. This CDR3 has 14 residues. From germline, CDR1 is LGHDT and CDR2 YNNKEL (reference sequence).

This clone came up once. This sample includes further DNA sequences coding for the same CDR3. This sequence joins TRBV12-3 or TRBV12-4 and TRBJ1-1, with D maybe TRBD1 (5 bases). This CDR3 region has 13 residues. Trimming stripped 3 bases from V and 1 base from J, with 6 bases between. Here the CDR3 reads CASSLGGNTEAFF. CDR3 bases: TGTGCCAGCAGTTTGGGGGGGAACACTGAAGCTTTCTTT.

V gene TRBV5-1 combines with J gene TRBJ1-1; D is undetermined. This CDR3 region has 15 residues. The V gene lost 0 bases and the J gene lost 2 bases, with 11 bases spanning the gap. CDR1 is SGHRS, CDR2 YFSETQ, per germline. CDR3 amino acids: CASSLDSLVNTEAFF. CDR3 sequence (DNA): TGCGCCAGCAGCTTGGACTCACTGGTTAACACTGAAGCTTTCTTT.

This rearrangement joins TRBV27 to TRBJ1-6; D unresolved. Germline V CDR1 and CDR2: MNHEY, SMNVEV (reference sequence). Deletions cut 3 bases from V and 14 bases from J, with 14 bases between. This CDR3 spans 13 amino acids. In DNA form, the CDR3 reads TGTGCCAGCAGTTTTTCCCCGAGGGTCACCCTCCACTTT. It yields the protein CASSFSPRVTLHF.

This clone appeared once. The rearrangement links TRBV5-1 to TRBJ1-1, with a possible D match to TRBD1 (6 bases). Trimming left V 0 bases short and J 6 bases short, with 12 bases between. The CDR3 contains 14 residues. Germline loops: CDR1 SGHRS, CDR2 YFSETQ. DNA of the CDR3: TGCGCCAGCAGCTTGGAACAGGGAGGGTCTGAAGCTTTCTTT. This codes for CASSLEQGGSEAFF.

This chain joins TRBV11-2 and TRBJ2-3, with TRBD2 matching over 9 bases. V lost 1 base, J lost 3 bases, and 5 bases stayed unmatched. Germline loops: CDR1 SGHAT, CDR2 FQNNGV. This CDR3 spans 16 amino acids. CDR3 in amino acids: CASSLAGGGATDTQYF. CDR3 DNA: TGTGCCAGCAGCTTAGCCGGCGGGGGGGCAACAGATACGCAGTATTTT.

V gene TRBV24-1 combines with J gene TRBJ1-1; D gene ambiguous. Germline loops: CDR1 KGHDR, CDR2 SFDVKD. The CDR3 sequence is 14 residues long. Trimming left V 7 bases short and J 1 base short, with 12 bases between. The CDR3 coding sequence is TGTGCCACCAGCAGGACTGCGGCGAACACTGAAGCTTTCTTT. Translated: CATSRTAANTEAFF.

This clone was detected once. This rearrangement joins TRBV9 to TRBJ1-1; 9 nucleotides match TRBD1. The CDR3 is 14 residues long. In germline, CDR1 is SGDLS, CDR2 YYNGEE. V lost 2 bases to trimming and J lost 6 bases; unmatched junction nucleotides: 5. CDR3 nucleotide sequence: TGTGCCAGCAGCGTTACAGGGGGCGGCGCTGAAGCTTTCTTT. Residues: CASSVTGGGAEAFF.

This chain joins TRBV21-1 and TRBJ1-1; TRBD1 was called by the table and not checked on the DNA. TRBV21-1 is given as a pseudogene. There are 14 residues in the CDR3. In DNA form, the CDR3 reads TGTGCCAGCAGCTGGCAGGTGGGGAACACTGAAGCTTTCTTT. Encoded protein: CASSWQVGNTEAFF.

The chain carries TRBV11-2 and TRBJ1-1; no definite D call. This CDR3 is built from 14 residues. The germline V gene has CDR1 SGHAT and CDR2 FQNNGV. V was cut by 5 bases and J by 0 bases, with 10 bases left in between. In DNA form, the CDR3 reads TGTGCCAGCAGCGTACAAGTCATGAACACTGAAGCTTTCTTT. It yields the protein CASSVQVMNTEAFF.

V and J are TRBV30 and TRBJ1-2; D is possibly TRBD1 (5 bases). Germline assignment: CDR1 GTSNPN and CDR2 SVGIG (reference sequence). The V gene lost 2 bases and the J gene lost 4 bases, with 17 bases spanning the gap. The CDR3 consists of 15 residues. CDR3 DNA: TGTGCCTGGAGTCTCATGACGGGGCCGAGCTATGGCTACACCTTC. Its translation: CAWSLMTGPSYGYTF.

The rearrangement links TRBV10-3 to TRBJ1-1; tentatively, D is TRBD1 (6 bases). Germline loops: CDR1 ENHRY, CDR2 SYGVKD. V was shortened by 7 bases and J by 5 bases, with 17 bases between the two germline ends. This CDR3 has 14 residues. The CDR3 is CAINRDTDLTEAFF. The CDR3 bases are TGTGCCATCAACCGGGACACAGACCTAACTGAAGCTTTCTTT.

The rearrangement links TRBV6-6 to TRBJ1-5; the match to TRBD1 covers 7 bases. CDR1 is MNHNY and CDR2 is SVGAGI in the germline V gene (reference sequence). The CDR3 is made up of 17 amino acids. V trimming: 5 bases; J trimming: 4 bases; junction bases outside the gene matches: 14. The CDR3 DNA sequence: TGTGCCAGCAGTCCGGGGACAGCTACCCTTCAAAATCAGCCCCAGCATTTT. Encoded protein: CASSPGTATLQNQPQHF.

Here the CDR3 reads CASSGYRAPSYTF. CDR3 nucleotides: TGTGCCAGCAGTGGCTACAGGGCGCCTAGCTACACCTTC. The chain recombines TRBV2 with TRBJ1-2, with a weak D call TRBD1 (6 bases). The CDR3 is 13 residues long. In germline, CDR1 is SNHLY, CDR2 FYNNEI. Trimming took 4 bases from V and 9 from J, leaving 15 bases between them.

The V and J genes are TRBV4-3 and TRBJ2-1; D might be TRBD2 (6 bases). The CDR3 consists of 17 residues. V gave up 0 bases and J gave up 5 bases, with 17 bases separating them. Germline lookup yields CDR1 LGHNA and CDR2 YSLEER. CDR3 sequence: CASSQDLAPTVDNEQFF. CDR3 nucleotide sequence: TGCGCCAGCAGCCAAGATCTAGCGCCCACCGTAGACAATGAGCAGTTCTTC.

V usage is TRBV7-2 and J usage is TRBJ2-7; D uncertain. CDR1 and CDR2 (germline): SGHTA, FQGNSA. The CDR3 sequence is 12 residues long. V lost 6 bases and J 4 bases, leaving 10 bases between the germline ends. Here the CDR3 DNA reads TGTGCCAGCAGTATATACGGGTACGAGCAGTACTTC. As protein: CASSIYGYEQYF.

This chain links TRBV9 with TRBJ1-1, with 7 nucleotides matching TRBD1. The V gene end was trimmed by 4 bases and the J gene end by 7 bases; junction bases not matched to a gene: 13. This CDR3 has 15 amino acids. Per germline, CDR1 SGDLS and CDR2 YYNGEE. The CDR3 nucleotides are TGTGCCAGCAGCCCCCATCGGGACAGAGGAGTTGAAGCTTTCTTT. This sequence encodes CASSPHRDRGVEAFF.